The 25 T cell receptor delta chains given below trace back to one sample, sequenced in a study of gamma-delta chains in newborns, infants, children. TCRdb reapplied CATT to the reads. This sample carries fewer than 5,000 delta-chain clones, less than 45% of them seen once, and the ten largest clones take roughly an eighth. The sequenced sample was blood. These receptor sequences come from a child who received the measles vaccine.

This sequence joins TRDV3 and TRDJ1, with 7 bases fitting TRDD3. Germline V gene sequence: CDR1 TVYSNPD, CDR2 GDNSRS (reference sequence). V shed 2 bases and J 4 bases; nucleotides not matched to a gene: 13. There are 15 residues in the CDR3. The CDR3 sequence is CAFSKGGSSVDKLIF. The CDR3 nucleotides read TGTGCCTTTTCTAAGGGGGGATCTTCCGTCGATAAACTCATCTTT.

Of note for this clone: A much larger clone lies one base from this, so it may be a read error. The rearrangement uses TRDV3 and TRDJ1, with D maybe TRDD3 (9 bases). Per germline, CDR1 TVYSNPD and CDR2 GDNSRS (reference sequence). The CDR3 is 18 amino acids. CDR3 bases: TGTGCCTTTGGGGCTTCCTACCCCGTACTGGGGGACACCAATAAACTCATCTTT. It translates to CAFGASYPVLGDTNKLIF.

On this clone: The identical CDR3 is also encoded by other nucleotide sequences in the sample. The DNA of the CDR3 is TGTGCTCTCGGGTTTTTATTCGTTTCTGGGGGATACGGGGGGTACACCGATAAACTCATCTTT. Residues: CALGFLFVSGGYGGYTDKLIF. The rearrangement uses TRDV1 and TRDJ1, with 12 nucleotides matching TRDD3. The length of the CDR3 is 21 residues. The germline CDR1 and CDR2 sequences are TSWWSYY and QGS. V trimming: 9 bases; J trimming: 0 bases; junction bases outside the gene matches: 23.

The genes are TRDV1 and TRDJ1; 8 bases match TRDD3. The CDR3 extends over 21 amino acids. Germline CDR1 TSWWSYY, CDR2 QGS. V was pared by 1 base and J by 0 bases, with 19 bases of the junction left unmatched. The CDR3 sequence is CALGEPSDHGGFKHDTDKLIF. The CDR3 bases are TGTGCTCTTGGGGAACCCTCGGACCATGGGGGATTTAAGCACGACACCGATAAACTCATCTTT.

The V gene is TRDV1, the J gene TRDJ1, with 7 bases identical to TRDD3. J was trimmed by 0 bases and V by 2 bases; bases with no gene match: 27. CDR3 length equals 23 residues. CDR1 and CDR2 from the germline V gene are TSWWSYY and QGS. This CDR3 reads CALGEIAILRFVGDSLYTDKLIF. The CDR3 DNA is TGTGCTCTTGGGGAAATCGCCATCCTCCGATTTGTGGGGGACTCCCTGTACACCGATAAACTCATCTTT.

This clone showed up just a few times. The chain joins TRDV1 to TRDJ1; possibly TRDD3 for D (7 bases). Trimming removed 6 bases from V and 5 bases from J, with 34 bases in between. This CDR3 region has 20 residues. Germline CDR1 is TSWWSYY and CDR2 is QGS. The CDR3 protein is CALGRWGSYEGGMLRDKLIF. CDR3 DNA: TGTGCTCTTGGCCGGTGGGGCTCCTACGAGGGGGGGATGCTGAGGGATAAACTCATCTTT.

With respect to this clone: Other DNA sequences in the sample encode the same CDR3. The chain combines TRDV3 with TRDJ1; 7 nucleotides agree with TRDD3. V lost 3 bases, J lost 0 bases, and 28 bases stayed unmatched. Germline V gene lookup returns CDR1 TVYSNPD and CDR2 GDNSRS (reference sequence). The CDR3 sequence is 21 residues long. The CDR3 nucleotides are TGTGCCTTCGAACTTCGTCCTTCTCCTCTTTTACTGGGGTCAGACACCGATAAACTCATCTTT. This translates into CAFELRPSPLLLGSDTDKLIF.

This chain's CDR3 is CAASAGSLRGDTRRPALTAQLFF. The CDR3 bases are TGTGCAGCAAGCGCGGGGTCCCTACGGGGGGATACGCGAAGACCCGCTTTGACAGCACAACTCTTCTTT. J is TRDJ2 and V is TRAV29/DV5; 10 positions match TRDD3. Germline V lookup: CDR1 NSMFDY, CDR2 ISSIKDK. The CDR3 loop spans 23 amino acids. The V segment lost 0 bases and the J segment 0 bases; nucleotides outside the gene matches: 23.

Here the CDR3 reads CALGAHILIKLWGDTSDKLIF. The CDR3 DNA sequence: TGTGCTCTTGGGGCTCATATCCTAATTAAATTGTGGGGGGATACGTCCGATAAACTCATCTTT. The rearrangement joins TRDV1 to TRDJ1; 10 nucleotides align to TRDD3. Germline lookup yields CDR1 TSWWSYY and CDR2 QGS. Trimming removed 4 bases from V and 3 bases from J; junction bases left unmatched: 23. CDR3 length equals 21 residues.

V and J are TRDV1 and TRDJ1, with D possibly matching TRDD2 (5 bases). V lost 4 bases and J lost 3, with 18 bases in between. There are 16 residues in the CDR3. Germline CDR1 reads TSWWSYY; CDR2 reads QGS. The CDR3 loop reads CALGGASITLADKLIF. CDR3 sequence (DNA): TGTGCTCTTGGGGGGGCTTCCATTACCTTGGCCGATAAACTCATCTTT.

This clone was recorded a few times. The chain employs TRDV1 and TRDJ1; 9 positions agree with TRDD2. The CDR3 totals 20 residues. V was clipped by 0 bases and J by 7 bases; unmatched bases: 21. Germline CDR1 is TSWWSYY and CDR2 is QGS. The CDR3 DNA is TGTGCTCTTGGGGAACTCCCATTAGCCTTCCTACCTTTACCTACCCCTAAACTCATCTTT. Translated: CALGELPLAFLPLPTPKLIF.

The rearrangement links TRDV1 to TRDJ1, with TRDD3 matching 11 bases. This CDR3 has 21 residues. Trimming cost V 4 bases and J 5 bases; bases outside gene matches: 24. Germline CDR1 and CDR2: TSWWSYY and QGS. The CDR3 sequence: CALGVRVLLLLGDKSVDKLIF. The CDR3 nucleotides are TGTGCTCTTGGGGTAAGAGTCCTACTTTTACTGGGGGATAAGTCTGTTGATAAACTCATCTTT.

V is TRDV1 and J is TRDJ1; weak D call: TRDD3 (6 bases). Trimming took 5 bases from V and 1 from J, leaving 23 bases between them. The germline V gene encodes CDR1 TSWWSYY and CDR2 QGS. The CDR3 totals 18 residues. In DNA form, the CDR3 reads TGTGCTCTTGGGCTCGGATCCCTCGTACTGGGCCCCACCGATAAACTCATCTTT. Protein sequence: CALGLGSLVLGPTDKLIF.

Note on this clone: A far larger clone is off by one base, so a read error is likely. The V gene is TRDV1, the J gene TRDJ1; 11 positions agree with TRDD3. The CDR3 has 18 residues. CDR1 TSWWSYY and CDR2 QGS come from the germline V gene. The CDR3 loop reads CALGEANWGIENTYKLIF. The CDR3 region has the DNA TGTGCTCTTGGGGAAGCTAACTGGGGGATAGAAAACACCTATAAACTCATCTTT.

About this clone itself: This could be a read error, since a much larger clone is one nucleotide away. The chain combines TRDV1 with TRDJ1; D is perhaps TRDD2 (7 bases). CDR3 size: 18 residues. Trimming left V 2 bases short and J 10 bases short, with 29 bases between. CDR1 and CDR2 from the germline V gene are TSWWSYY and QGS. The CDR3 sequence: CALGELLFLWQVLNRLIF. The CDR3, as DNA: TGTGCTCTTGGGGAATTACTCTTCCTATGGCAAGTACTAAATAGACTCATCTTT.

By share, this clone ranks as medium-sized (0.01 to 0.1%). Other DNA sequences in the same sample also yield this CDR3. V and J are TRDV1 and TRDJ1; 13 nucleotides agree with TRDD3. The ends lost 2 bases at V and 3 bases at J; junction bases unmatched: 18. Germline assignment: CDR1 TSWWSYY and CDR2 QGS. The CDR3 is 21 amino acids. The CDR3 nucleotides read TGTGCTCTTGGGGAATGCCCCTTCCCCTCTTACTGGGGGATACGGCCCGATAAACTCATCTTT. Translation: CALGECPFPSYWGIRPDKLIF.

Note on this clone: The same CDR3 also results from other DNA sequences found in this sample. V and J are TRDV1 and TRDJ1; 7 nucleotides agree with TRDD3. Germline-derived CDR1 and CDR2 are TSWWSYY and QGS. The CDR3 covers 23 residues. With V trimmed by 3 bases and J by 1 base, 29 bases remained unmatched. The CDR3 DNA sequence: TGTGCTCTTGGGGAGCTTCCCTACCCGGACCGTCTGGGGGTTCCCAGGGGCACCGATAAACTCATCTTT. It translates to CALGELPYPDRLGVPRGTDKLIF.

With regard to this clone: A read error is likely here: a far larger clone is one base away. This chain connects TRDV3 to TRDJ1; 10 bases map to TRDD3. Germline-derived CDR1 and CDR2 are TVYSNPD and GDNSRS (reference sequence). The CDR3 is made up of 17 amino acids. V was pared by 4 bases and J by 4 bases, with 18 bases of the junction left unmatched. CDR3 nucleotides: TGTGCCTCCGAGTTCCTACCTGACTGGGGGATCGGCGATAAACTCATCTTT. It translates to CASEFLPDWGIGDKLIF. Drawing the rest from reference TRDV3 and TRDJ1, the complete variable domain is CDKVTQSSPDQTVASGSEVVLLCTYDTVYSNPDLFWYRIRPDYSFQFVFYGDNSRSEGADFTQGRFSVKHILTQKAFHLVISPVRTEDSATYYCASEFLPDWGIGDKLIFGKGTRVTVEP.

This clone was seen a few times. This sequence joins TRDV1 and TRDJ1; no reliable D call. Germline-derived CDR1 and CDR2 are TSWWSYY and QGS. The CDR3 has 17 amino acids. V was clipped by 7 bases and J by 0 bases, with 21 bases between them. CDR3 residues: CALESAEKRAHTDKLIF. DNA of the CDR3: TGTGCTCTTGAGTCGGCCGAGAAGAGGGCCCACACCGATAAACTCATCTTT.

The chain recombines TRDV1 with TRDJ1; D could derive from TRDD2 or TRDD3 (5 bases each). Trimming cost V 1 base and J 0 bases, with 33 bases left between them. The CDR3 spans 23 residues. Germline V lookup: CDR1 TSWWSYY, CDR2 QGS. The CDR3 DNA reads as TGTGCTCTTGGGGAACCCTATTCCTGCGAGGGATGCGGCGCCGCGCCGTACACCGATAAACTCATCTTT. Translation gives CALGEPYSCEGCGAAPYTDKLIF.

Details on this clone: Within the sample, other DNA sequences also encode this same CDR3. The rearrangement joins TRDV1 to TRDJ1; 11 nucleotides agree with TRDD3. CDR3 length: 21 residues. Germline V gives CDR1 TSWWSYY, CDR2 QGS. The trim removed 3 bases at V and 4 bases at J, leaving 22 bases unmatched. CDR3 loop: CALGEHPSRVVWGILRDKLIF. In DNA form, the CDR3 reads TGTGCTCTTGGGGAGCACCCTTCCCGCGTTGTCTGGGGGATACTCCGCGATAAACTCATCTTT.

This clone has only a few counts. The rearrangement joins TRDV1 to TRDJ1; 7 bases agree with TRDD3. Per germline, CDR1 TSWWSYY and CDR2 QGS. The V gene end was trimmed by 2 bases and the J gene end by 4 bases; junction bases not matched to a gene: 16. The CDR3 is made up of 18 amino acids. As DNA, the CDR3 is TGTGCTCTTGGGGAAGGGGGCGCCGGGGGATGCCTTAACGATAAACTCATCTTT. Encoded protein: CALGEGGAGGCLNDKLIF.

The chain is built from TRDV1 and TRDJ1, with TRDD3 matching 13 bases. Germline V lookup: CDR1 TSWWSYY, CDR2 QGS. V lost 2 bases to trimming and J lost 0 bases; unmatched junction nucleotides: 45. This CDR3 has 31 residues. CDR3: CALGEFHSYLRWYWGIRNNGPEIPYTDKLIF. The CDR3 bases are TGTGCTCTTGGGGAATTCCATTCCTACTTGCGATGGTACTGGGGGATACGCAACAATGGGCCGGAAATTCCCTACACCGATAAACTCATCTTT.

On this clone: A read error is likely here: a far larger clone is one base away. CDR3 coding DNA: TGTGCTCTTCCCCCACCTTTCCGCGGCGGTAGGGGTAAACTCATCTTT. Encoded protein: CALPPPFRGGRGKLIF. The chain uses TRDV1 and TRDJ1, with D uncertain. V lost 8 bases to trimming and J lost 7 bases, with 26 bases between them. The CDR3 length is 16 residues. Germline V gene lookup returns CDR1 TSWWSYY and CDR2 QGS.

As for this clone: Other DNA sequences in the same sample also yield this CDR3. CDR3 residues: CALGERASLVYHLLGDSGWDTRQMFF. CDR3 bases: TGTGCTCTTGGGGAACGAGCATCTCTCGTCTACCACTTACTGGGGGATTCTGGTTGGGACACCCGACAGATGTTTTTC. The gene calls are TRDV1 and TRDJ3, with TRDD3 identical over 10 bases. V gave up 1 base and J gave up 4 bases; unmatched junction bases: 28. Germline CDR1 reads TSWWSYY; CDR2 reads QGS. The CDR3 is made up of 26 amino acids.